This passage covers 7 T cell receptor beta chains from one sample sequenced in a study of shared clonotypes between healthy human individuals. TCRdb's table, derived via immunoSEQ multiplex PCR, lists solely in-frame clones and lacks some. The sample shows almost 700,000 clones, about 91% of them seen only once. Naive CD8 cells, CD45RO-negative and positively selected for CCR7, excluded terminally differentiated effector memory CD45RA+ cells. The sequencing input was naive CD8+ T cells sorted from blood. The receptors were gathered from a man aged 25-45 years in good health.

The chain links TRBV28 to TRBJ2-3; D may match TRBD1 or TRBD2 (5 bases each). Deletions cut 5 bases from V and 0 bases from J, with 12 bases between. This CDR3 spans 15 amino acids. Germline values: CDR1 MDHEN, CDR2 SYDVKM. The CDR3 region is CASSPDRGSTDTQYF. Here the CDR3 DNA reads TGTGCCAGCAGTCCCGACCGGGGCAGCACAGATACGCAGTATTTT.

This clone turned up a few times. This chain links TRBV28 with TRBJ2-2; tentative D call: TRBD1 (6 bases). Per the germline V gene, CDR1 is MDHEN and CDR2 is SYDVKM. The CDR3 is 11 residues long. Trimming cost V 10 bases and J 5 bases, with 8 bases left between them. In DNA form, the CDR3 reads TGTGCCACCCAGGGGACCGGGGAGCTGTTTTTT. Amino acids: CATQGTGELFF. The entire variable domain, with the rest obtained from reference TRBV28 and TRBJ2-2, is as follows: DVKVTQSSRYLVKRTGEKVFLECVQDMDHENMFWYRQDPGLGLRLIYFSYDVKMKEKGDIPEGYSVSREKKERFSLILESASTNQTSMYLCATQGTGELFFGEGSRLTVL.

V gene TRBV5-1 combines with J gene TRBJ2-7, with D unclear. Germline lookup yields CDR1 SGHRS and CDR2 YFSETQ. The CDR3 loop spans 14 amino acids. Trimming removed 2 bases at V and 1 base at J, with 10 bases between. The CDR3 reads CASSFGRRSYEQYF. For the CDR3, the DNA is TGCGCCAGCAGCTTCGGTCGGCGTTCCTACGAGCAGTACTTC.

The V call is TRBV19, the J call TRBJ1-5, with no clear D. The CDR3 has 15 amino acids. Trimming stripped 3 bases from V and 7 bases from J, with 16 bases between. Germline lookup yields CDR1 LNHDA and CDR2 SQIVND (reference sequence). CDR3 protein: CASSIPVGLEQPQHF. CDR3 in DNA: TGTGCCAGTAGTATCCCCGTAGGGTTGGAGCAGCCCCAGCATTTT.

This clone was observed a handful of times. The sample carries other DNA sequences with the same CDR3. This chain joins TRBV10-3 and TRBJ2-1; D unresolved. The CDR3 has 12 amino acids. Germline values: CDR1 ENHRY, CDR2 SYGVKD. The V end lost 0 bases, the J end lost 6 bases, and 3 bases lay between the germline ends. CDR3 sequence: CAISESLNEQFF. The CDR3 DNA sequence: TGTGCCATCAGTGAGTCCCTCAATGAGCAGTTCTTC.

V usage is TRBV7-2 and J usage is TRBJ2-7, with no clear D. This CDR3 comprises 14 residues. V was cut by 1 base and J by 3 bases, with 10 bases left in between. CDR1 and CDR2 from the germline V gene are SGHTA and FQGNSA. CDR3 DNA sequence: TGTGCCAGCAGCTTAGTGACGGACCGCTACGAGCAGTACTTC. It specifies CASSLVTDRYEQYF.

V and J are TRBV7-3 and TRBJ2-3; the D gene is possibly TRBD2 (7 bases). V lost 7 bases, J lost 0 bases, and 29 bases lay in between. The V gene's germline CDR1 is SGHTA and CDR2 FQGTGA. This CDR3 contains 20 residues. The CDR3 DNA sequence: TGTGCCAGCACCCCTGGGGGGGCACCAACTCGCGGGACTAGCACAGATACGCAGTATTTT. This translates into CASTPGGAPTRGTSTDTQYF.